This T cell receptor beta chain emerged from a study of blood T cells in healthy people across ages. Overall study results and limits: PBMCs that were unsorted prevented a conclusive naive versus antigen-experienced comparison.

This clonotype has a single count. The antigen is undetermined. The junction and the germline gene differ at one end; a read error may be behind it. The second PCR ran roughly 7 to 12 cycles with a sample-barcoded 5' primer and J-beta primers. Every individual sample yielded 2.5 million or more paired-end reads (each containing CDR3). TCRdb fed the 5' RACE reads into MiXCR, producing one record per CDR3 protein. The sample yields around 1,900,000 distinct CDR3 sequences, about 39% seen once. The germline V gene encodes CDR1 SGHTA and CDR2 FQGNSA. The CDR3 runs 18 residues. This chain connects TRBV7-2 to TRBJ2-7; 16 bases map to TRBD2. Sequencing was carried out using blood. The sequence was obtained from a human donor in good health. The DNA for the CDR3 is TGTGCCGGCAGCTTCCTACCGGGACTAGCGGGGGGGACCTACGAGCAGTACTTC. This gives the protein CAGSFLPGLAGGTYEQYF.